These 13 T cell receptor beta chains were all obtained from the same sample, sequenced in a study of blood T cell repertoires in COVID-19. Produced via immunoSEQ multiplex PCR; TCRdb's table is partial and in-frame only. The data show some 360,000 clones, approximately 89% seen once. The sequenced sample consisted of peripheral blood. Every receptor here comes from a woman between 55 and 75 years old with COVID-19, enrolled during active disease.

This clone was observed once. The chain links TRBV6-5 to TRBJ1-6, with D possibly TRBD1 on 5 matching bases. Germline V CDR1 and CDR2: MNHEY, SVGAGI. This CDR3 spans 15 amino acids. V gave up 6 bases and J gave up 0 bases, with 9 bases separating them. The chain's CDR3 is CASRLDSSYNSPLHF. The CDR3 region has the DNA TGTGCCAGCAGATTAGACAGCTCCTATAATTCACCCCTCCACTTT.

The chain uses TRBV2 and TRBJ2-1, with 7 positions matching TRBD2. The CDR3 has 13 residues. The V gene end was trimmed by 7 bases and the J gene end by 4 bases; junction bases not matched to a gene: 4. Germline-derived CDR1 and CDR2 are SNHLY and FYNNEI. CDR3: CASNSGPYNEQFF. CDR3 nucleotide sequence: TGTGCCAGCAATAGCGGGCCGTACAATGAGCAGTTCTTC.

The chain joins TRBV11-3 to TRBJ2-3, with TRBD1 matching 9 bases. There are 14 residues in the CDR3. CDR1 SGHNT and CDR2 YENEEA come from the germline V gene. With V trimmed by 5 bases and J by 6 bases, 6 bases remained unmatched. CDR3 nucleotide sequence: TGTGCCAGCAGCCCCGGACAGGGGATGGATACGCAGTATTTT. This gives the protein CASSPGQGMDTQYF.

V usage is TRBV3-1 (or the pseudogene TRBV3-2) and J usage is TRBJ2-1, with a weak D call TRBD2 (6 bases). CDR1 LGHDT and CDR2 YNNKEL come from the germline V gene (reference sequence). CDR3 length: 13 amino acids. V dropped 8 bases and J dropped 4 bases, with 12 bases sitting between them. CDR3 in amino acids: CASHKEGYNEQFF. CDR3 nucleotides: TGTGCCAGCCACAAGGAGGGGTACAATGAGCAGTTCTTC.

This chain links TRBV9 with TRBJ2-2, with 10 bases fitting TRBD2. Per germline, CDR1 SGDLS and CDR2 YYNGEE. CDR3 size: 17 residues. V lost 4 bases, J lost 6 bases, and 12 bases stayed unmatched. Written as DNA, the CDR3 is TGTGCCAGCAGCACACGACTAGAGCGGGGGGGCCCCGGGGAGCTGTTTTTT. It yields the protein CASSTRLERGGPGELFF.

The rearrangement uses TRBV11-3 and TRBJ2-1; 9 nucleotides agree with TRBD2. V gave up 6 bases and J gave up 7 bases; unmatched junction bases: 7. This CDR3 has 14 amino acids. The germline V gene encodes CDR1 SGHNT and CDR2 YENEEA. The chain's CDR3 is CASSRGGAWNEQFF. The CDR3, as DNA: TGTGCCAGCAGTCGCGGGGGGGCTTGGAATGAGCAGTTCTTC.

This rearrangement joins TRBV14 to TRBJ1-2; a weak D match, TRBD1 (5 bases). The CDR3 is made up of 14 amino acids. V was trimmed by 4 bases and J by 4 bases, leaving 13 bases between them. Germline CDR1 is SGHDN and CDR2 is FVKESK. CDR3 protein: CASSPQTVSYGYTF. CDR3 coding DNA: TGTGCCAGCAGCCCACAGACAGTCTCCTATGGCTACACCTTC.

This sequence joins TRBV5-1 and TRBJ1-2; 9 bases agree with TRBD1. Trimming took 3 bases from V and 8 from J; bases not matched to a gene: 11. CDR1 is SGHRS and CDR2 is YFSETQ in the germline V gene. The CDR3 contains 15 residues. This CDR3 reads CASSSSGTGKGGYTF. The DNA of the CDR3 is TGCGCCAGCAGCTCCTCCGGGACAGGGAAGGGGGGCTACACCTTC. Looking up the rest from reference TRBV5-1 and TRBJ1-2 gives the full variable domain: KAGVTQTPRYLIKTRGQQVTLSCSPISGHRSVSWYQQTPGQGLQFLFEYFSETQRNKGNFPGRFSGRQFSNSRSEMNVSTLELGDSALYLCASSSSGTGKGGYTFGSGTRLTVV.

J is TRBJ2-1 and V is TRBV19; TRBD1 aligns across 9 bases. Germline V CDR1 and CDR2: LNHDA, SQIVND (reference sequence). V lost 2 bases, J lost 8 bases, and 7 bases stayed unmatched. The CDR3 is 15 amino acids. The chain's CDR3 is CASSISGQGFYEQFF. CDR3 nucleotide sequence: TGTGCCAGTAGTATATCGGGACAGGGCTTCTATGAGCAGTTCTTC.

CDR3 coding DNA: TGCGCCAGCAGCTTGTACCAGGCAACTGAAGCTTTCTTT. It is translated as CASSLYQATEAFF. The rearrangement links TRBV5-1 to TRBJ1-1, with D unresolved. The CDR3 contains 13 residues. The V end lost 1 base, the J end lost 5 bases, and 9 bases lay between the germline ends. Per the germline V gene, CDR1 is SGHRS and CDR2 is YFSETQ.

The chain employs TRBV4-2 and TRBJ2-1; D is possibly TRBD2 (5 bases). The V gene lost 1 base and the J gene lost 5 bases, with 24 bases spanning the gap. CDR3 length: 19 amino acids. Germline V CDR1 and CDR2: LGHNA, YNFKEQ. CDR3 bases: TGTGCCAGCAGCCAAGTGTCACATTATGGTGGTGGAGGTCACAATGAGCAGTTCTTC. It encodes CASSQVSHYGGGGHNEQFF.

This chain links TRBV19 with TRBJ1-1; TRBD1 matches at 8 bases. The CDR3 runs 14 residues. Per the germline V gene, CDR1 is LNHDA and CDR2 is SQIVND (reference sequence). Unmatched junction bases numbered 10, after V lost 3 bases and J lost 10 bases. In DNA form, the CDR3 reads TGTGCCAGTAGTATGAGTGCAGGGGGCGTTGGAGCTTTCTTT. Its translation: CASSMSAGGVGAFF.

V gene TRBV7-9 combines with J gene TRBJ1-3; D is perhaps TRBD1 (6 bases). Trimming removed 4 bases at V and 8 bases at J, with 12 bases between. The CDR3 runs 13 residues. Germline assignment: CDR1 SEHNR and CDR2 FQNEAQ (reference sequence). CDR3 DNA: TGTGCCAGCAGCTCGGGACACGGGCACACCATATATTTT. Its translation is CASSSGHGHTIYF.